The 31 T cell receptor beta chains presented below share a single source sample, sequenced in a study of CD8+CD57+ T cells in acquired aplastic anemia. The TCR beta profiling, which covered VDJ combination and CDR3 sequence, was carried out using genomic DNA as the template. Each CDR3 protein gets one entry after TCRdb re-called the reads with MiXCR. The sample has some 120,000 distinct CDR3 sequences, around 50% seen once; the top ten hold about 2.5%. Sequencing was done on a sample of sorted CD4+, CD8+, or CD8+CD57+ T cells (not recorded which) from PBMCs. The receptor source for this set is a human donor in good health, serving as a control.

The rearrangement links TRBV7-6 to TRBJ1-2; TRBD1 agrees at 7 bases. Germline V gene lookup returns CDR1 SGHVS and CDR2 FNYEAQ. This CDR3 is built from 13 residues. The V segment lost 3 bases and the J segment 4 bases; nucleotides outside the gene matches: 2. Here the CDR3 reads CASSFAGGYGYTF. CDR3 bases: TGTGCCAGCAGCTTTGCAGGGGGCTATGGCTACACCTTC.

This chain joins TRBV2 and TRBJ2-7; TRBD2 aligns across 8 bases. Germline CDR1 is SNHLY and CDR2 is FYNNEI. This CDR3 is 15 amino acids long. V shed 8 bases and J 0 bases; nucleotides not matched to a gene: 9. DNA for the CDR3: TGTGCCAGCGAAAGGGGACTAGATCCCTCCTACGAGCAGTACGTC. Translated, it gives CASERGLDPSYEQYV.

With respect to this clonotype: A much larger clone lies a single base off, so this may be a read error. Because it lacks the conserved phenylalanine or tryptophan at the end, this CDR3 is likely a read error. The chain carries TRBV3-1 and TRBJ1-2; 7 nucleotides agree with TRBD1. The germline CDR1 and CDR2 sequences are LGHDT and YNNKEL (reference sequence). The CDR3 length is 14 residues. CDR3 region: CATSNRGSNYGYTL. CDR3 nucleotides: TGTGCCACCAGCAACAGGGGCTCTAACTATGGCTACACCCTC.

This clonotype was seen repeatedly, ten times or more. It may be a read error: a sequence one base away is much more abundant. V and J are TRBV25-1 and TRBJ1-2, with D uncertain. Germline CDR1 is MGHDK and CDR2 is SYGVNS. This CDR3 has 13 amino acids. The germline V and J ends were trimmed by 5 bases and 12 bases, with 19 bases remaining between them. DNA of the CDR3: TGTGCCAGCAGTCCCCCAAATGGGCAGACGGACACCTTC. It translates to CASSPPNGQTDTF.

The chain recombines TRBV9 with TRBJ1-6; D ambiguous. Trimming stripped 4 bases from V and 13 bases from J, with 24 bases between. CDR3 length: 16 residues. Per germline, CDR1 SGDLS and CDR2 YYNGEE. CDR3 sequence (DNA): TGTGCCAGCAGCCCAGTTGCGAGAACCAAATTGCCGCCCCTCCACTTT. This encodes CASSPVARTKLPPLHF.

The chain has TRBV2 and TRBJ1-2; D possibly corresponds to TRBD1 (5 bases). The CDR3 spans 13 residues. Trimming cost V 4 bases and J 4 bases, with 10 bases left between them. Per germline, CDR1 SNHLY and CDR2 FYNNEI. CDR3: CASSAGTFYGYTF. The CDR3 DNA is TGTGCCAGCAGTGCCGGGACGTTCTATGGCTACACCTTC.

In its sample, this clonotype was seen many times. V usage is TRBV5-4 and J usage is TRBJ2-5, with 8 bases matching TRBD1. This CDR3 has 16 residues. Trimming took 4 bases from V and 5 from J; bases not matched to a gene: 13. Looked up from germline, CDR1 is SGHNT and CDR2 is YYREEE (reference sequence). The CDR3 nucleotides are TGTGCCAGCAGCGCAGGTCGAGACAGGGGTAAGGAGACCCAGTACTTC. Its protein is CASSAGRDRGKETQYF.

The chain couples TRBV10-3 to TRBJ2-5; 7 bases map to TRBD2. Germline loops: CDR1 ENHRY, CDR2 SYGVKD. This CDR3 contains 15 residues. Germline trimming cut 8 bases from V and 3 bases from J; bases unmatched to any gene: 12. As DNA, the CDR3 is TGTGCCATCGGGCCGGGGGGACTTTTGGAAGAGACCCAGTACTTC. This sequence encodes CAIGPGGLLEETQYF.

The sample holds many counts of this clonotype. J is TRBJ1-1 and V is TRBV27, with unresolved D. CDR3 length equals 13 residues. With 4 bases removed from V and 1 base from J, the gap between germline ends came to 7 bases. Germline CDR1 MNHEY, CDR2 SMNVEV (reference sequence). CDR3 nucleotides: TGTGCCAGCAGTTGGGAGGGGAACACTGAAGCTTTCTTT. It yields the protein CASSWEGNTEAFF.

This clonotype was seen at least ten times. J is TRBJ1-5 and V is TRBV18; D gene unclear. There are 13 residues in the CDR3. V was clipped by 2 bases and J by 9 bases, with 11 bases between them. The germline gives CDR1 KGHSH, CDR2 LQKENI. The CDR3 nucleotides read TGTGCCAGCTCACCATCCCGTGGTCGGCCCCAGCATTTT. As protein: CASSPSRGRPQHF.

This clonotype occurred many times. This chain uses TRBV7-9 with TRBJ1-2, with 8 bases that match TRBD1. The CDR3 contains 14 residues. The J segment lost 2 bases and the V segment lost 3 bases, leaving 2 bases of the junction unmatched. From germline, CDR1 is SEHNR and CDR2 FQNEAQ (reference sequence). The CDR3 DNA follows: TGTGCCAGCAGCTTCCAGGGGGCAAACTATGGCTACACCTTC. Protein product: CASSFQGANYGYTF.

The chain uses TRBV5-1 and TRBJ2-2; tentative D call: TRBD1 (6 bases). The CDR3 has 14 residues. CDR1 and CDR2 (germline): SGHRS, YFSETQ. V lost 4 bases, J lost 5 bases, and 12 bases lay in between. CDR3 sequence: CASSTEQGTGELFF. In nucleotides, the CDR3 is TGCGCCAGCAGCACGGAACAGGGTACCGGGGAGCTGTTTTTT.

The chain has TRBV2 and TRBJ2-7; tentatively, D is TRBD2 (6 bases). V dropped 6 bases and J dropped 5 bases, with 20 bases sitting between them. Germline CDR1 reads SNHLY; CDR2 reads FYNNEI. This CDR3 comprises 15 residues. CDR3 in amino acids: CASSRGSSRRDEQYF. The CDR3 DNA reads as TGTGCCAGCAGCCGTGGGTCCTCACGGAGGGACGAGCAGTACTTC.

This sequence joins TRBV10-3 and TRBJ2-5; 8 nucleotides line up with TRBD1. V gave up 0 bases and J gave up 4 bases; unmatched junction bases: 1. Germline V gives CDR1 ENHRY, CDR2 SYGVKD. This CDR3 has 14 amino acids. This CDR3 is CAISESTGGETQYF. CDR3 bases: TGTGCCATCAGTGAGTCAACAGGGGGAGAGACCCAGTACTTC.

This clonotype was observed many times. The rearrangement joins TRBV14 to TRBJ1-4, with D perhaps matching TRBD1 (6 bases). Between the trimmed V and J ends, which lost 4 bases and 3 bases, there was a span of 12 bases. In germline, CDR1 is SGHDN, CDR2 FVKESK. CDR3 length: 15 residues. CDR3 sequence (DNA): TGTGCCAGCAGCCTCGCAGGGGCGTCTAATGAAAAACTGTTTTTT. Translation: CASSLAGASNEKLFF.

CDR3 DNA: TGCAGCGCCAGACTAGCGGGAGTCTACGAGCAGTACTTC. This gives the protein CSARLAGVYEQYF. The chain recombines TRBV29-1 with TRBJ2-7, with 12 bases lining up with TRBD2. V gave up 7 bases and J gave up 3 bases; unmatched junction bases: 4. The CDR3 runs 13 residues. CDR1 and CDR2 from the germline V gene are SQVTM and ANQGSEA.

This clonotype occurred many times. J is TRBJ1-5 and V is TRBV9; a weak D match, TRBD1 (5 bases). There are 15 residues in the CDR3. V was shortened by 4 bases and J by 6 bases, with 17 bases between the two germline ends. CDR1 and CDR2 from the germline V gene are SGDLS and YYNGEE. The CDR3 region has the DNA TGTGCCAGCAGCCTAGGAGGGCAGGGTGGTCAGCCCCAGCATTTT. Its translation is CASSLGGQGGQPQHF.

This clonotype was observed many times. CDR3 sequence reads: CASRGQGSHEQYF. DNA of the CDR3: TGTGCCAGCAGAGGACAGGGGTCCCACGAGCAGTACTTC. V usage is TRBV25-1 and J usage is TRBJ2-7; TRBD1 matches 9 bases. Germline V lookup: CDR1 MGHDK, CDR2 SYGVNS. The CDR3 has 13 residues. The V and J ends lost 6 bases and 5 bases, in that order; junction bases with no gene match: 5.

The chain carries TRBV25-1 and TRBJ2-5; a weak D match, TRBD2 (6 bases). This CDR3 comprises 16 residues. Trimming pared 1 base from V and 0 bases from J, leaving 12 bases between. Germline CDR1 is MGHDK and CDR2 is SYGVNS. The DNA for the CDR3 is TGTGCCAGCAGTGAATTGGAGGGACGCTACCAAGAGACCCAGTACTTC. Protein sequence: CASSELEGRYQETQYF. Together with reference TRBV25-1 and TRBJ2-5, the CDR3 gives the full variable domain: EADIYQTPRYLVIGTGKKITLECSQTMGHDKMYWYQQDPGMELHLIHYSYGVNSTEKGDLSSESTVSRIRTEHFPLTLESARPSHTSQYLCASSELEGRYQETQYFGPGTRLLVL.

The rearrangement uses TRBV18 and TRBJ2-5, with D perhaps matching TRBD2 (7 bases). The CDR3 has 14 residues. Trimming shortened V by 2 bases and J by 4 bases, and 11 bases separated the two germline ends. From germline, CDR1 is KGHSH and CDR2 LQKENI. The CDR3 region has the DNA TGTGCCAGCTCACCAGCGGGGGCCAGAGAGACCCAGTACTTC. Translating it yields CASSPAGARETQYF.

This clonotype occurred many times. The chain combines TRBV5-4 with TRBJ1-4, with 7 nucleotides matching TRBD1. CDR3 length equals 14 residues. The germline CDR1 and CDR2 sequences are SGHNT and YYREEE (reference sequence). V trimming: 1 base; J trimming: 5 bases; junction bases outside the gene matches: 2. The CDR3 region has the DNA TGTGCCAGCAGCTTGAAGGGGGCGAATGAAAAACTGTTTTTT. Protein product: CASSLKGANEKLFF.

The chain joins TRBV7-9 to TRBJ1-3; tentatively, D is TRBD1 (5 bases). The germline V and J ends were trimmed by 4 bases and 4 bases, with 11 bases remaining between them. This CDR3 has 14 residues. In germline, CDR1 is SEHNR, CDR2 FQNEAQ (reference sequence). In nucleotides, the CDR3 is TGTGCCAGCAGCTCGGGGGACGGAGGAAACACCATATATTTT. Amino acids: CASSSGDGGNTIYF.

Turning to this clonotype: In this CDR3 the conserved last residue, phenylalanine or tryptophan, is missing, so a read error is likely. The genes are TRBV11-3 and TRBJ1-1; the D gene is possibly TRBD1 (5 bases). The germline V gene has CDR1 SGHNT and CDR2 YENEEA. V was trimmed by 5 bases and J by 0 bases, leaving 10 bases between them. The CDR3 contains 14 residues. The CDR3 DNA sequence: TGTGCCAGCAGCCCCCGGGGGATGAACACTGAAGCTTTCCTT. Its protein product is CASSPRGMNTEAFL.

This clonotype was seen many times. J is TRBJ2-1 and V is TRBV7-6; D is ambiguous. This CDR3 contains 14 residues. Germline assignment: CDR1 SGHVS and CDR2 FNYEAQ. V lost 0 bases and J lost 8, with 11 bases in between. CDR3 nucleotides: TGTGCCAGCAGCTTAGCAAGGTGGAAATATGAGCAGTTCTTC. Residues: CASSLARWKYEQFF.

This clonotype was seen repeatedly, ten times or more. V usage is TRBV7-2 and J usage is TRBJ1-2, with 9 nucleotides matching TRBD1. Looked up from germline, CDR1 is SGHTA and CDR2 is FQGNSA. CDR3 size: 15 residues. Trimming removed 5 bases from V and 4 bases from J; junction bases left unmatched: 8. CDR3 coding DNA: TGTGCCAGCAGCCCTATCCAGGGACAGGGCTATGGCTACACCTTC. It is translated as CASSPIQGQGYGYTF.

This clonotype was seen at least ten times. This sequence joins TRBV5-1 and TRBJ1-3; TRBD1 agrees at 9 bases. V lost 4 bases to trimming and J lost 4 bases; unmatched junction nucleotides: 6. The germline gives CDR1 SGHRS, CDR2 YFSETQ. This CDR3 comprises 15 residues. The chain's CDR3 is CASSVQGAGGNTIYF. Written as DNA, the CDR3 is TGCGCCAGCAGCGTACAGGGGGCAGGGGGAAACACCATATATTTT.

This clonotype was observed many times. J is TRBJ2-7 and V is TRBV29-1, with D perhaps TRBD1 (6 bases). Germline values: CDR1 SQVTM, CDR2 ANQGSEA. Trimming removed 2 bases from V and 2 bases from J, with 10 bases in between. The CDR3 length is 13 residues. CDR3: CSVETGFTYEQYF. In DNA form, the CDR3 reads TGCAGCGTTGAAACAGGGTTCACCTACGAGCAGTACTTC.

CDR3 loop: CAISVQTYYGYTF. The CDR3 DNA reads TGTGCCATCAGCGTCCAGACTTACTATGGCTACACCTTC. V gene TRBV10-3 combines with J gene TRBJ1-2, with D unresolved. The ends were cut back, 6 bases at V and 3 bases at J, with 11 bases in the middle. Germline V gene lookup returns CDR1 ENHRY and CDR2 SYGVKD. CDR3 size: 13 residues.

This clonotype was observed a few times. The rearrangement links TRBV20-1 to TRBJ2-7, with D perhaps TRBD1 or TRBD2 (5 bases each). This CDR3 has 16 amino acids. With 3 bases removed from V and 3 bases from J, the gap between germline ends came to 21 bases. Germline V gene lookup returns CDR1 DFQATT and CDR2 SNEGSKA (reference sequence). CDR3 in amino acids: CSASAFRDVWGYEQYF. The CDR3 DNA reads TGCAGTGCTAGTGCATTCCGGGACGTATGGGGCTACGAGCAGTACTTC.

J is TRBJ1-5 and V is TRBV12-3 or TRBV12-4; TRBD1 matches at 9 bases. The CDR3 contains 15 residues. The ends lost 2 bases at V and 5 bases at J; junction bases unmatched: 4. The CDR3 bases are TGTGCCAGCAGTTTAATGGGACAGGGCGATCAGCCCCAGCATTTT. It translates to CASSLMGQGDQPQHF.

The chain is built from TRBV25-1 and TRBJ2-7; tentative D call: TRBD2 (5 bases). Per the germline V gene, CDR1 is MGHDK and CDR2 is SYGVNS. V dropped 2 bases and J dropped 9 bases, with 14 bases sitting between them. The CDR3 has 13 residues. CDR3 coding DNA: TGTGCCAGCAGTGAAACCCTGCTCGGGATGCAGTACTTC. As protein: CASSETLLGMQYF.